Listed below are T cell receptor beta chains from one sample, sequenced in a study of T-cell reconstitution after alpha-beta-depleted transplantation in children. One entry per CDR3 protein, called by TCRdb with MiXCR from the PCR reads. The sample has around 480,000 distinct CDR3 sequences, over 25% seen once. This material consisted of PBMCs from the stem cell graft donor, taken from the stem cell graft. The receptors stem from a human donor who donated a stem cell graft to a child with aplastic anemia. Both conserved end residues are part of each CDR3. D genes are given only for firm matches. Rows may omit the clone size; those that give it use once, few, many or a size class.

clone_size	v_call	d_call	j_call	cdr3_nt	cdr3_aa
.	TRBV7-2	TRBD1	TRBJ1-3	TGTGCCAGCAGCTTACCCGCCCAGGGGGCAAGAAACACCATATATTTT	CASSLPAQGARNTIYF
few	TRBV19	.	TRBJ1-1	TGTGCCAGTAGTATAGATTCCCGGATCGGAACTGAAGCTTTCTTT	CASSIDSRIGTEAFF
few	TRBV6-1	TRBD2	TRBJ2-1	TGTGCCAGCAGTCCCCGCCCGGCAAATAGCGGGAGGGTTAATGAGCAGTTCTTC	CASSPRPANSGRVNEQFF
.	TRBV10-3	TRBD2	TRBJ2-1	TGTGCCATCAGTTCCGGGACTAAATACAATGAGCAGTTCTTC	CAISSGTKYNEQFF
few	TRBV11-2	TRBD1	TRBJ1-5	TGTGCCAGCAGCCTAGAGGGGGCCCTCAATCAGCCCCAGCATTTT	CASSLEGALNQPQHF
once	TRBV20-1	.	TRBJ1-5	TGCAGTGCCACCTCAGTGTCGGGTTTCAATCAGCCCCAGCATTTT	CSATSVSGFNQPQHF
few	TRBV7-2	.	TRBJ2-2	TGTGCCAGCAGCTTAGCGCTGGCTACCACCGGGGAGCTGTTTTTT	CASSLALATTGELFF
.	TRBV4-3	.	TRBJ1-1	TGCGCCAGCAGCCAGGGGTATAGGGGGTTCTTCACTGAAGCTTTCTTT	CASSQGYRGFFTEAFF
.	TRBV7-6	TRBD2	TRBJ2-7	TGTGCCAGCAGCACTAGCGGGGGCTCCCCCCAGCAGTACTTC	CASSTSGGSPQQYF
.	TRBV29-1	.	TRBJ2-1	TGCAGCGCATGGAAAGGGTACTTAAGGGGTAATCGAGAGCAGTTCTTC	CSAWKGYLRGNREQFF
.	TRBV6-1	.	TRBJ1-1	TGTGCCAGCAGTCCTTGGACAGCTATGAACACTGAAGCTTTCTTT	CASSPWTAMNTEAFF
.	TRBV30	.	TRBJ1-6	TGTGCCTGGAGTTTGGAGGTTAATTCACCCCTCCACTTT	CAWSLEVNSPLHF
.	TRBV20-1	TRBD2	TRBJ2-1	TGCAGTGCGGGCGGACTAGCGGGAGTATCTGAGCAGTTCTTC	CSAGGLAGVSEQFF
.	TRBV6-1	.	TRBJ2-7	TGTGCCAGCAGTCTTCAGGGATTCACCTCCTACGAGCAGTACTTC	CASSLQGFTSYEQYF
few	TRBV6-5	.	TRBJ1-1	TGTGCCAGCAGTTTGGACATTCTGGCTGAAGCTTTCTTT	CASSLDILAEAFF
.	TRBV27	TRBD2	TRBJ2-2	TGTGCCAGCAGACAAATGCGACTAGCCAAGAACACCGGGGAGCTGTTTTTT	CASRQMRLAKNTGELFF
.	TRBV6-1	.	TRBJ1-3	TGTGCCAGCAGCCCCGACCCGAGTGGAAACACCATATATTTT	CASSPDPSGNTIYF
.	TRBV7-9	TRBD1	TRBJ1-2	TGTGCCAGCAGCTTAGAGGGGGCCAATGGCTACACCTTC	CASSLEGANGYTF
.	TRBV3-1	.	TRBJ1-5	TGTGCCAGCAGCCAAGATCCAGGGGGCAATCAGCCCCAGCATTTT	CASSQDPGGNQPQHF
.	TRBV29-1	TRBD1	TRBJ1-2	TGCAGCGTTCTCAGAGACAGGGGAGATATCTATGGCTACACCTTC	CSVLRDRGDIYGYTF
.	TRBV9	.	TRBJ1-1	TGTGCCAGCAGCGTAAACCAGGGGCCGAACACTGAAGCTTTCTTT	CASSVNQGPNTEAFF
.	TRBV6-2/TRBV6-3	TRBD2	TRBJ2-2	TGTGCCAGCAGTAACCTTGGGGTAGCGGGCTCCGGGGAGCTGTTTTTT	CASSNLGVAGSGELFF
few	TRBV29-1	TRBD1	TRBJ1-2	TGCAGCGTCGGGACAGCAGACTATGGCTACACCTTC	CSVGTADYGYTF
.	TRBV19	.	TRBJ1-4	TGTGCCAGTAGTACGGGGGTATCCTTGGGTAATGAAAAACTGTTTTTT	CASSTGVSLGNEKLFF
.	TRBV20-1	.	TRBJ1-1	TGCAGTGCTAGACCCGGGGGGCCTGAAGCTTTCTTT	CSARPGGPEAFF
.	TRBV7-9	.	TRBJ2-3	TGTGCCAGCCGCTCTGGGGCGGTCACAGATACGCAGTATTTT	CASRSGAVTDTQYF
few	TRBV5-1	.	TRBJ1-1	TGCGCCAGCACAGACAGGAGGAACACTGAAGCTTTCTTT	CASTDRRNTEAFF
.	TRBV7-9	.	TRBJ1-2	TGTGCCAGCAGCGCCTCACTAACCACTAACTATGGCTACACCTTC	CASSASLTTNYGYTF
.	TRBV7-2	TRBD2	TRBJ2-3	TGTGCCAGCAACTGGGGGAGCGGGAGAGCTAACACAGATACGCAGTATTTT	CASNWGSGRANTDTQYF
few	TRBV29-1	TRBD1	TRBJ1-2	TGCAGCGTTGAGCCTACAGGGGCCTATGGCTACACCTTC	CSVEPTGAYGYTF
few	TRBV29-1	TRBD1	TRBJ2-1	TGCAGCCATACCCAGGGGGACTACAATGAGCAGTTCTTC	CSHTQGDYNEQFF
.	TRBV4-3	.	TRBJ1-1	TGCGCCAGCAGCCAAGGTCCGCGAACTGAAGCTTTCTTT	CASSQGPRTEAFF
few	TRBV5-1	.	TRBJ1-2	TGCGCCAGCAGCTTGGCGGGAGCCATTAACTATGGCTACACCTTC	CASSLAGAINYGYTF
few	TRBV7-9	.	TRBJ2-1	TGTGCCAGCAGCCCGGCAACCGGCACTAGCATCAATGAGCAGTTCTTC	CASSPATGTSINEQFF
few	TRBV20-1	.	TRBJ2-1	TGCAGTGCCCCTAGAATCAGTTCCTACAATGAGCAGTTCTTC	CSAPRISSYNEQFF
.	TRBV7-2	TRBD2	TRBJ2-5	TGTGCCAGCAGCTTCAATCCACTAGCGGGAGGGGTTGAGACCCAGTACTTC	CASSFNPLAGGVETQYF
.	TRBV7-2	TRBD2	TRBJ2-1	TGTGCCAGCAGCTTAATTTTTGCGGGAGGGTCCAATGAGCAGTTCTTC	CASSLIFAGGSNEQFF